One and the same sample provided the 16 T cell receptor beta chains below, sequenced in a study of blood T cell repertoires in COVID-19. Method: immunoSEQ multiplex PCR; TCRdb's copy keeps in-frame clones and lacks some. Of about 210,000 clones in the sample, roughly 90% were seen once. Sequenced: peripheral blood. These receptors originate from a woman between 65 and 79 years old with acute or convalescent COVID-19.

In this sample, this clone turned up once. CDR3 DNA sequence: TGTGCCAGCAGCGTCAAAGTGGGCGGGACCGGTGGGGAGCTGTTTTTT. As protein: CASSVKVGGTGGELFF. V is TRBV11-2 and J is TRBJ2-2; weak D call: TRBD2 (6 bases). Trimming removed 5 bases from V and 8 bases from J, with 21 bases in between. The germline V gene encodes CDR1 SGHAT and CDR2 FQNNGV. The CDR3 sequence is 16 residues long. Filled out from reference TRBV11-2 and TRBJ2-2, the complete variable domain reads EAGVAQSPRYKIIEKRQSVAFWCNPISGHATLYWYQQILGQGPKLLIQFQNNGVVDDSQLPKDRFSAERLKGVDSTLKIQPAKLEDSAVYLCASSVKVGGTGGELFFGEGSRLTVL.

The rearrangement joins TRBV3-1 (or the pseudogene TRBV3-2) to TRBJ2-7, with 7 bases matching TRBD1. V lost 5 bases to trimming and J lost 6 bases; unmatched junction nucleotides: 13. This CDR3 is built from 15 residues. Germline CDR1 LGHDT, CDR2 YNNKEL (reference sequence). The CDR3 here is CASSSSRVDRSEQYF. The CDR3 bases are TGTGCCAGCAGCTCAAGCAGGGTGGACAGGAGCGAGCAGTACTTC.

The J gene is TRBJ1-2, the V gene TRBV12-3 or TRBV12-4, with D possibly being TRBD1 (5 bases). The CDR3 extends over 13 amino acids. V was trimmed by 1 base and J by 9 bases, leaving 12 bases between them. The CDR3 loop is CASSLGQGRSYTF. The CDR3 region has the DNA TGTGCCAGCAGTTTAGGGCAGGGAAGGAGCTACACCTTC.

A single count supports this clone. This chain links TRBV5-6 with TRBJ1-5, with 9 bases fitting TRBD1. This CDR3 has 16 amino acids. Germline V CDR1 and CDR2: SGHDT, YYEEEE. V lost 3 bases to trimming and J lost 3 bases; unmatched junction nucleotides: 7. The CDR3 sequence: CASSSGTGSYNQPQHF. The CDR3 bases are TGTGCCAGCAGCTCGGGGACAGGGAGTTACAATCAGCCCCAGCATTTT.

The chain combines TRBV11-3 with TRBJ1-1; 7 bases are a match to TRBD1. The V gene end was trimmed by 10 bases and the J gene end by 4 bases; junction bases not matched to a gene: 9. Germline lookup yields CDR1 SGHNT and CDR2 YENEEA. The CDR3 loop spans 13 amino acids. Here the CDR3 reads CAISEGARTEAFF. CDR3 nucleotide sequence: TGTGCCATCTCAGAGGGGGCCCGCACTGAAGCTTTCTTT.

The V gene is TRBV5-6, the J gene TRBJ1-5; no clear D gene. CDR3 length: 17 amino acids. Germline-derived CDR1 and CDR2 are SGHDT and YYEEEE. Trimming shortened V by 5 bases and J by 6 bases, and 24 bases separated the two germline ends. The CDR3 DNA reads TGTGCCAGCAGTTTTAACGGCCGGTCTCCCCGGGGTCAGCCCCAGCATTTT. The encoded protein is CASSFNGRSPRGQPQHF.

This chain connects TRBV9 to TRBJ2-3; D remains unclear. CDR1 is SGDLS, CDR2 YYNGEE, per germline. V was shortened by 4 bases and J by 4 bases, with 7 bases between the two germline ends. The CDR3 runs 12 residues. CDR3 sequence reads: CASSTGSDTQYF. DNA of the CDR3: TGTGCCAGCAGCACCGGTTCAGATACGCAGTATTTT. The complete variable domain, with remaining parts taken from reference TRBV9 and TRBJ2-3, reads DSGVTQTPKHLITATGQRVTLRCSPRSGDLSVYWYQQSLDQGLQFLIQYYNGEERAKGNILERFSAQQFPDLHSELNLSSLELGDSALYFCASSTGSDTQYFGPGTRLTVL.

This clone was seen once. This chain uses TRBV5-1 with TRBJ2-1; TRBD2 is a possible D gene (5 bases). Per germline, CDR1 SGHRS and CDR2 YFSETQ. The germline V and J ends were trimmed by 7 bases and 12 bases, with 14 bases remaining between them. The CDR3 spans 11 residues. This CDR3 reads CASLDMAGQFF. The CDR3 DNA is TGCGCCAGCTTAGACATGGCGGGGCAGTTCTTC. Full variable domain (rest looked up from reference TRBV5-1 and TRBJ2-1): KAGVTQTPRYLIKTRGQQVTLSCSPISGHRSVSWYQQTPGQGLQFLFEYFSETQRNKGNFPGRFSGRQFSNSRSEMNVSTLELGDSALYLCASLDMAGQFFGPGTRLTVL.

This clone appeared once. The CDR3 sequence is CASSLTFGLEQFF. The CDR3, as DNA: TGTGCCAGCAGCTTAACGTTTGGACTTGAGCAGTTCTTC. The V call is TRBV7-3, the J call TRBJ2-1; perhaps TRBD2 as D (5 bases). The CDR3 is made up of 13 amino acids. Germline lookup yields CDR1 SGHTA and CDR2 FQGTGA. V lost 0 bases to trimming and J lost 9 bases, with 9 bases between them. The whole variable domain, remainder taken from reference TRBV7-3 and TRBJ2-1, is GAGVSQTPSNKVTEKGKYVELRCDPISGHTALYWYRQSLGQGPEFLIYFQGTGAADDSGLPNDRFFAVRPEGSVSTLKIQRTERGDSAVYLCASSLTFGLEQFFGPGTRLTVL.

V gene TRBV6-6 combines with J gene TRBJ2-3, with TRBD1 matching over 9 bases. Trimming removed 6 bases from V and 2 bases from J; junction bases left unmatched: 6. CDR1 and CDR2 (germline): MNHNY, SVGAGI (reference sequence). The CDR3 has 15 residues. CDR3 DNA sequence: TGTGCCAGCAGCGTACAGGGGGCGGCCACAGATACGCAGTATTTT. It codes for CASSVQGAATDTQYF.

This clone was seen a few times. The chain's CDR3 is CASSSSYRGRTPFPYGYTF. Here the CDR3 DNA reads TGTGCCAGCAGTTCTTCATACAGGGGGCGCACACCGTTTCCCTATGGCTACACCTTC. The chain joins TRBV27 to TRBJ1-2; 9 bases map to TRBD1. V shed 4 bases, J shed 4 bases, and the junction held 19 bases outside the gene matches. Germline assignment: CDR1 MNHEY and CDR2 SMNVEV (reference sequence). This CDR3 has 19 amino acids.

This clone was recorded only once. This rearrangement joins TRBV5-6 to TRBJ2-5, with 8 bases matching TRBD2. Germline loops: CDR1 SGHDT, CDR2 YYEEEE. The CDR3 totals 15 residues. The V segment lost 3 bases and the J segment 2 bases; nucleotides outside the gene matches: 6. The CDR3 coding sequence is TGTGCCAGCAGCTGGAGACTAGCGCCGCAAGAGACCCAGTACTTC. It encodes CASSWRLAPQETQYF.

V usage is TRBV3-1 (or the pseudogene TRBV3-2) and J usage is TRBJ2-2; 9 positions match TRBD1. The CDR3 is 17 residues long. The germline gives CDR1 LGHDT, CDR2 YNNKEL (reference sequence). J lost 7 bases, V lost 3 bases, and 12 bases had no gene match. CDR3 region: CASSHLAGTGFIGELFF. The CDR3 DNA follows: TGTGCCAGCAGCCACCTCGCCGGGACAGGGTTCATCGGGGAGCTGTTTTTT.

V and J are TRBV6-5 and TRBJ1-2; D perhaps matches TRBD1 (5 bases). The CDR3 length is 13 residues. Germline values: CDR1 MNHEY, CDR2 SVGAGI. V lost 2 bases to trimming and J lost 3 bases, with 7 bases between them. The CDR3 DNA reads as TGTGCCAGCAGTTACCAGGGCCACTATGGCTACACCTTC. It specifies CASSYQGHYGYTF.

This sequence joins TRBV18 and TRBJ2-7; 9 nucleotides agree with TRBD1. From germline, CDR1 is KGHSH and CDR2 LQKENI. Unmatched junction bases numbered 7, after V lost 3 bases and J lost 4 bases. The CDR3 has 15 amino acids. CDR3 nucleotide sequence: TGTGCCAGCTCACCCTCGGGACAGGGAGATTACGAGCAGTACTTC. This gives the protein CASSPSGQGDYEQYF.

The chain uses TRBV18 and TRBJ2-5, with D tentatively TRBD1 (6 bases). V lost 3 bases, J lost 3 bases, and 8 bases lay in between. Germline V CDR1 and CDR2: KGHSH, LQKENI. The CDR3 has 13 residues. In DNA, the CDR3 is TGTGCCAGCTCACCCCGGGACAAAGAGACCCAGTACTTC. This gives the protein CASSPRDKETQYF.